Listed here are 14 T cell receptor beta chains from one sample, sequenced in a study of cytomegalovirus exposure and HLA in healthy donors (dated by TCRdb to about 2017). The receptor library was made with the immunoSEQ multiplex PCR assay. For the multiplex PCR, a mixture combining 60 forward primers for TCR Vbeta segments and 13 reverse primers for TCR Jbeta segments was used. TCRdb mirrors the immuneACCESS table, restricted to in-frame sequences. Some clones are absent from its copies; in checked studies, under half trace to an unresolved V gene, and the reason for the others is unknown. The sample has fewer than 200,000 clones on record, about 13% of them singletons. In total, the top ten clones hold approximately 8.3% of the sample. What was sequenced was PBMCs. All receptors derive from a man aged 45 to 65 in good health and CMV-seropositive.

The V call is TRBV6-1, the J call TRBJ2-5, with 10 bases aligning to TRBD2. CDR1 and CDR2 from the germline V gene are MNHNS and SASEGT. The CDR3 is 15 residues long. V gave up 1 base and J gave up 7 bases; unmatched junction bases: 6. As DNA, the CDR3 is TGTGCCAGCAGTGAAGTAGCGGGGGGCCACAGGACCCAGTACTTC. This sequence encodes CASSEVAGGHRTQYF.

This chain connects TRBV19 to TRBJ2-6; D gene ambiguous. Germline loops: CDR1 LNHDA, CDR2 SQIVND (reference sequence). Deletions cut 8 bases from V and 1 base from J, with 6 bases between. The CDR3 is 13 amino acids. The CDR3 reads CASGQSGANVLTF. DNA for the CDR3: TGTGCCAGTGGTCAGTCTGGGGCCAACGTCCTGACTTTC.

This rearrangement joins TRBV9 to TRBJ2-1; maybe TRBD1 (5 bases). Trimming removed 0 bases at V and 3 bases at J, with 13 bases between. This CDR3 comprises 16 residues. The V gene's germline CDR1 is SGDLS and CDR2 YYNGEE. This CDR3 reads CASSVAKRQGYNEQFF. The CDR3 coding sequence is TGTGCCAGCAGCGTAGCAAAACGTCAGGGCTACAATGAGCAGTTCTTC.

This clone turned up a few times. The V gene is TRBV27, the J gene TRBJ1-1; tentative D call: TRBD1 (5 bases). This CDR3 is 14 amino acids long. CDR1 MNHEY and CDR2 SMNVEV come from the germline V gene (reference sequence). V was cut by 5 bases and J by 6 bases, with 16 bases left in between. The CDR3 loop reads CASSPRGRVAEAFF. The CDR3 nucleotides read TGTGCCAGCAGTCCGCGGGGCAGGGTGGCTGAAGCTTTCTTT.

The table lists this clone with a few counts. This sequence joins TRBV7-9 and TRBJ2-1, with D perhaps TRBD2 (6 bases). Per germline, CDR1 SEHNR and CDR2 FQNEAQ (reference sequence). The CDR3 runs to 13 residues. Trimming removed 6 bases from V and 8 bases from J, with 14 bases in between. The CDR3 region has the DNA TGTGCCAGCAGTTACCGCAGGGAGGATGAGCAGTTCTTC. Translated, it gives CASSYRREDEQFF.

V and J are TRBV4-1 and TRBJ2-1; 8 bases line up with TRBD2. Per the germline V gene, CDR1 is MGHRA and CDR2 is YSYEKL. Trimming at V came to 2 bases and at J to 9 bases, leaving 6 bases not matched to a gene. The CDR3 contains 14 residues. The CDR3 DNA is TGCGCCAGCAGCCAACCAGGGGCGGGGGGTGAGCAGTTCTTC. This sequence encodes CASSQPGAGGEQFF.

The chain uses TRBV5-6 and TRBJ1-4; D perhaps matches TRBD1 (6 bases). CDR1 and CDR2 from the germline V gene are SGHDT and YYEEEE. CDR3 length equals 15 residues. The V end was cut by 3 bases, the J end by 4 bases, with 13 bases between. The CDR3: CASSSTGSSNEKLFF. DNA of the CDR3: TGTGCCAGCAGCTCTACAGGGTCTAGTAATGAAAAACTGTTTTTT.

CDR3 amino acids: CASSSRVRAFF. DNA for the CDR3: TGTGCCAGCAGCTCCAGGGTCAGAGCTTTCTTT. The gene calls are TRBV11-3 and TRBJ1-1, with a possible D match to TRBD1 (5 bases). The V and J ends lost 4 bases and 10 bases respectively, with 10 bases between them. CDR3 length: 11 residues. Germline V gives CDR1 SGHNT, CDR2 YENEEA.

This clone was recorded a few times. V gene TRBV7-2 combines with J gene TRBJ2-1, with TRBD2 identical over 7 bases. Germline CDR1 is SGHTA and CDR2 is FQGNSA. The CDR3 has 15 amino acids. With 5 bases clipped from V and 4 bases from J, the junction kept 8 bases outside the gene matches. The CDR3: CASSLQAGEYNEQFF. The DNA of the CDR3 is TGTGCCAGCAGCCTCCAGGCGGGGGAATACAATGAGCAGTTCTTC.

V gene TRBV7-2 combines with J gene TRBJ2-1; D perhaps matches TRBD1 (6 bases). Per the germline V gene, CDR1 is SGHTA and CDR2 is FQGNSA. The CDR3 runs to 15 residues. V shed 6 bases and J shed 2 bases, with 14 bases lying between them. The DNA for the CDR3 is TGTGCCAGCAGTTCCGGACAGTTAGCCTACAATGAGCAGTTCTTC. Its translation: CASSSGQLAYNEQFF.

This clone has only a few counts. V and J are TRBV20-1 and TRBJ2-1; D is unclear. The V end lost 7 bases, the J end lost 8 bases, and 12 bases lay between the germline ends. Germline V lookup: CDR1 DFQATT, CDR2 SNEGSKA (reference sequence). The CDR3 length is 11 residues. DNA for the CDR3: TGCAGTGGGAGCCCCTTGTATGAGCAGTTCTTC. Encoded protein: CSGSPLYEQFF.

The chain couples TRBV7-9 to TRBJ2-2, with D maybe TRBD1 (5 bases). Germline CDR1 and CDR2: SEHNR and FQNEAQ (reference sequence). Trimming left V 5 bases short and J 0 bases short, with 13 bases between. The CDR3 covers 16 residues. The CDR3: CASSTRQQTNTGELFF. Here the CDR3 DNA reads TGTGCCAGCAGCACCCGACAGCAGACGAACACCGGGGAGCTGTTTTTT.

V is TRBV19 and J is TRBJ1-1; weak D call: TRBD1 (6 bases). The CDR3 is 14 residues long. V lost 3 bases and J 1 base, leaving 9 bases between the germline ends. In germline, CDR1 is LNHDA, CDR2 SQIVND (reference sequence). The CDR3 sequence is CASSIGQKNTEAFF. DNA for the CDR3: TGTGCCAGTAGTATCGGACAGAAGAACACTGAAGCTTTCTTT.

The chain uses TRBV5-8 and TRBJ1-1; possible D gene TRBD1, 6 bases. Germline CDR1 and CDR2: SGHTS and YDEGEE. Between the trimmed V and J ends, which lost 4 bases and 6 bases, there was a span of 13 bases. The CDR3 loop spans 13 amino acids. The CDR3, as DNA: TGTGCCAGCAGCCTAACGACAGGTTCTGAAGCTTTCTTT. Protein: CASSLTTGSEAFF. Using reference TRBV5-8 and TRBJ1-1 for the parts outside the CDR3, the full variable domain is EAGVTQSPTHLIKTRGQQATLRCSPISGHTSVYWYQQALGLGLQFLLWYDEGEERNRGNFPPRFSGRQFPNYSSELNVNALELEDSALYLCASSLTTGSEAFFGQGTRLTVV.